Each of the 9 T cell receptor beta chains below was sequenced from the same sample in a study of post-analysis software for immune sequencing data. Tagging with unique molecular identifiers was a feature of the TCR beta cDNA libraries. In TCRdb, the PCR reads were re-called with MiXCR into one record per CDR3 protein. Among some 260,000 distinct CDR3 sequences listed, 30% to 45% were seen once. Antigens for these TCRs are unknown. Study-wide results and limits: Compared with controls, patients had more of about 5 TRBV segments, including TRBV5-6, TRBV5-1 and TRBV20-1.

The specimen was blood. These TCRs come from a girl between 10 and 17 years old with multiple sclerosis.

The chain links TRBV27 to TRBJ1-1; D unclear. Per germline, CDR1 MNHEY and CDR2 SMNVEV (reference sequence). The V and J ends lost 9 bases and 1 base respectively, with 6 bases between them. There are 11 residues in the CDR3. CDR3 amino acids: CARRRNTEAFF. The DNA of the CDR3 is TGTGCCAGACGGAGGAACACTGAAGCTTTCTTT.

This clonotype was found many times. The gene calls are TRBV28 and TRBJ1-2; no clear D gene. V was shortened by 2 bases and J by 3 bases, with 10 bases between the two germline ends. This CDR3 has 14 residues. Germline assignment: CDR1 MDHEN and CDR2 SYDVKM. The CDR3: CASSLVGQDYGYTF. The CDR3 DNA is TGTGCCAGCAGTTTAGTAGGGCAGGACTATGGCTACACCTTC.

This clonotype was recorded at least ten times. This sequence joins TRBV6-2 or TRBV6-3 and TRBJ1-5, with 7 positions matching TRBD1. CDR1 is MNHEY, CDR2 SVGEGT, per germline. Trimming removed 6 bases from V and 2 bases from J; junction bases left unmatched: 13. The CDR3 loop spans 17 amino acids. CDR3 sequence: CASRPTQGGVGNQPQHF. CDR3 coding DNA: TGTGCCAGCAGGCCCACCCAGGGGGGGGTCGGCAATCAGCCCCAGCATTTT.

There are a few counts of this clonotype. V usage is TRBV21-1 and J usage is TRBJ2-7; the table gives TRBD1 as D, unverified against the DNA. TRBV21-1 is reported as a pseudogene. The CDR3 is 17 residues long. CDR3 coding DNA: TGTGCCAGCAGCAAGGGACCGGGACAGGGGCATTCGGGCGAGCAGTACTTC. This sequence encodes CASSKGPGQGHSGEQYF.

The sample holds many counts of this clonotype. The chain is built from TRBV10-3 and TRBJ1-2; tentative D call: TRBD1 (5 bases). CDR1 ENHRY and CDR2 SYGVKD come from the germline V gene. V lost 2 bases and J 6 bases, leaving 13 bases between the germline ends. The CDR3 length is 14 residues. The CDR3 DNA follows: TGTGCCATCAGTGAGAAGTGGAGGGACCATGGCTACACCTTC. Translating gives CAISEKWRDHGYTF.

This clonotype was found a few times. The V gene is TRBV4-2, the J gene TRBJ2-1; 11 bases are shared with TRBD2. The CDR3 extends over 22 amino acids. Germline CDR1 LGHNA, CDR2 YNFKEQ. Unmatched junction bases numbered 20, after V lost 4 bases and J lost 0 bases. CDR3 region: CASSPGTAPGLAAISSYNEQFF. In nucleotides, the CDR3 is TGTGCCAGCAGCCCCGGGACGGCGCCGGGACTAGCGGCGATAAGCTCCTACAATGAGCAGTTCTTC.

V usage is TRBV12-3 or TRBV12-4 and J usage is TRBJ1-3; D is uncertain. Trimming left V 5 bases short and J 8 bases short, with 16 bases between. The CDR3 loop spans 14 amino acids. The CDR3 nucleotides read TGTGCCAGCAGTCCCCGGACTTATATCTACACCATATATTTT. This translates into CASSPRTYIYTIYF.

In regard to this clonotype: Compared with germline, one end of the junction differs, possibly owing to a read error. V is TRBV5-1 and J is TRBJ2-3, with TRBD1 identical over 7 bases. The CDR3 loop spans 15 amino acids. Germline CDR1 reads SGHRS; CDR2 reads YFSETQ. The DNA of the CDR3 is TGCGCCAGCAGCTGGGGACAGTCTTTGACAGGTACGCAGTATTTT. Translating it yields CASSWGQSLTGTQYF.

This clonotype was observed a few times. The junction and the germline gene differ at one end; a read error may be behind it. V is TRBV20-1 and J is TRBJ2-1, with 10 bases fitting TRBD2. The length of the CDR3 is 15 residues. The germline V gene has CDR1 DFQATT and CDR2 SNEGSKA (reference sequence). The CDR3 DNA reads TGCAGTGCTAGAGGCCGGGCTAGCGGGAGAAATGAGCGGTTCTTC. Amino acid sequence: CSARGRASGRNERFF.